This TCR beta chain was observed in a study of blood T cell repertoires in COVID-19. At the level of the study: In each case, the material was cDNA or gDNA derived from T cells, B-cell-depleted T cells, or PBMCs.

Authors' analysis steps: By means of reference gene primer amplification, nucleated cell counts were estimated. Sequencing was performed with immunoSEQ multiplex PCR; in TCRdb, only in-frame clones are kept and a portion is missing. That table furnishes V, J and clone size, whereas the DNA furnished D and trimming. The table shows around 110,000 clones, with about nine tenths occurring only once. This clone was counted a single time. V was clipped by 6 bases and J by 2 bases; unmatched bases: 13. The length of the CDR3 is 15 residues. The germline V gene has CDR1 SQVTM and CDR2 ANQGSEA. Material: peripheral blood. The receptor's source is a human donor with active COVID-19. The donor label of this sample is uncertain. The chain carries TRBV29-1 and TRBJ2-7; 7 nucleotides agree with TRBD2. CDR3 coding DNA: TGCAGCGTCCACCTCACGGGGGGACCTACCTACGAGCAGTACTTC. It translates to CSVHLTGGPTYEQYF.